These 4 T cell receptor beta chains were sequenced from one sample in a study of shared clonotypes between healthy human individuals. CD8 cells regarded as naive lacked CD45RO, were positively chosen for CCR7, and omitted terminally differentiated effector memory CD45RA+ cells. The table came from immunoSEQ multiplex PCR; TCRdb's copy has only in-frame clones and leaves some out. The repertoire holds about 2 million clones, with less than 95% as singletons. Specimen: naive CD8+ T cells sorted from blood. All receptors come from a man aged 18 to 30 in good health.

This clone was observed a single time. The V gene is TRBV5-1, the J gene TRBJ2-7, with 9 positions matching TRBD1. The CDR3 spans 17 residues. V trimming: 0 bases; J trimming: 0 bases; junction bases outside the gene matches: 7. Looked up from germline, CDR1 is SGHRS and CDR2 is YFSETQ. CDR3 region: CASSLVPQGASSYEQYF. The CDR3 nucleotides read TGCGCCAGCAGCTTGGTACCACAGGGGGCCAGCTCCTACGAGCAGTACTTC.

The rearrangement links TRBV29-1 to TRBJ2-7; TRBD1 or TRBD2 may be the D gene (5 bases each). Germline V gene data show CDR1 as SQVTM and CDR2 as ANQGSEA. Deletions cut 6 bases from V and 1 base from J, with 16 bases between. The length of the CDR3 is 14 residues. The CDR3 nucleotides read TGCAGCGTCCGCCGGGACGCCGGATCCTACGAGCAGTACTTC. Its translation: CSVRRDAGSYEQYF.

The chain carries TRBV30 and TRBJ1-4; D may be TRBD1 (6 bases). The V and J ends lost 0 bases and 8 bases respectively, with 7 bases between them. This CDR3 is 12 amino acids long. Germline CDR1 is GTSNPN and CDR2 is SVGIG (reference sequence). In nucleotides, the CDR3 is TGTGCCTGGAGTGTAGGACAGGAAAAACTGTTTTTT. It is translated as CAWSVGQEKLFF.

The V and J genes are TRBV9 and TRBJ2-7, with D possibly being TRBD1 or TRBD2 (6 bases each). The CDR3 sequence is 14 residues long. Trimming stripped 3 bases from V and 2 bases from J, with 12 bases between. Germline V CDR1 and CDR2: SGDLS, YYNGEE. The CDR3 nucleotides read TGTGCCAGCAGCGAGGGGGGTCGAACCTACGAGCAGTACTTC. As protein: CASSEGGRTYEQYF.